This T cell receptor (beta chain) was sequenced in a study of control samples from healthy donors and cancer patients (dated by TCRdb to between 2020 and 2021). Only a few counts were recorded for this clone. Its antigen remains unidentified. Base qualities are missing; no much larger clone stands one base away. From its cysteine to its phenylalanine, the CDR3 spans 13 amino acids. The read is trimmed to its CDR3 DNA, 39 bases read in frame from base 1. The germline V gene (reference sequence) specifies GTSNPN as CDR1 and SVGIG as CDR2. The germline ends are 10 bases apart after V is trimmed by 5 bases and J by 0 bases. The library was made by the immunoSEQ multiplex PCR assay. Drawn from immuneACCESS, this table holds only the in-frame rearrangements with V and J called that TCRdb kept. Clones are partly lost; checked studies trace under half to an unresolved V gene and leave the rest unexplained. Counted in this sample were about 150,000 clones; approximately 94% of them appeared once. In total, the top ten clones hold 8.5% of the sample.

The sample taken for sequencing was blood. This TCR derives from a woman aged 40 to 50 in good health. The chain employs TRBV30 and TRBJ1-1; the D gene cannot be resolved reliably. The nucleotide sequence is TGTGCCTGGGGCCCCTCAGTGAACACTGAAGCTTTCTTT. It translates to CAWGPSVNTEAFF.